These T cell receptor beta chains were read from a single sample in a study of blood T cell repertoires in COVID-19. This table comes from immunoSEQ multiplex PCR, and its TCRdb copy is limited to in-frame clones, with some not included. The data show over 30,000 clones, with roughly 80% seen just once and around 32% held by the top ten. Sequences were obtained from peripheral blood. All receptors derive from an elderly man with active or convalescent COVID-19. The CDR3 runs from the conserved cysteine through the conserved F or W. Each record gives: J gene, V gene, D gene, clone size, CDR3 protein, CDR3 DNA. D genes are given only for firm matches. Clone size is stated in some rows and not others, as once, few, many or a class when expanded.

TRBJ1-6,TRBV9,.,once,CASSGGTNSPLHF,TGTGCCAGCAGTGGAGGGACTAATTCACCCCTCCACTTT
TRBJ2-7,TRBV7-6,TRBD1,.,CASSLVDRAGGEQYF,TGTGCCAGCAGCTTAGTGGACAGGGCAGGCGGGGAGCAGTACTTC
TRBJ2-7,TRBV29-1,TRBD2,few,CSVGRGSNYEQYF,TGCAGCGTTGGTCGCGGGAGTAACTACGAGCAGTACTTC
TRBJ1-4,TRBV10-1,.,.,CASSAGTGNGKLFF,TGCGCCAGCAGTGCAGGGACTGGGAATGGGAAACTGTTTTTT
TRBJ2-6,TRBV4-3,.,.,CASSPQSPGANVLTF,TGCGCCAGCAGCCCGCAGTCGCCTGGGGCCAACGTCCTGACTTTC
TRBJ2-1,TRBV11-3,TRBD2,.,CASSVIAGGSNEQFF,TGTGCCAGCAGCGTAATAGCGGGAGGGTCTAATGAGCAGTTCTTC
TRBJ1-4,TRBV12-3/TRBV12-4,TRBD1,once,CASMTGVNEKLFF,TGTGCCAGTATGACAGGGGTTAATGAAAAACTGTTTTTT
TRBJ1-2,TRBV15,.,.,CATSRETDRLYGYTF,TGTGCCACCAGCAGAGAAACAGACAGGCTCTATGGCTACACCTTC
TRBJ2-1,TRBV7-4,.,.,CASSLGAHGLREQFF,TGTGCCAGCAGCTTAGGGGCTCATGGGTTGCGTGAGCAGTTCTTC
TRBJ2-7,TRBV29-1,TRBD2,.,CSVGVLGGYEQYF,TGCAGCGTTGGCGTCCTCGGGGGGTACGAGCAGTACTTC
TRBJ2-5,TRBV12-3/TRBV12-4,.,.,CASSFEETQYF,TGTGCCAGCAGTTTCGAAGAGACCCAGTACTTC
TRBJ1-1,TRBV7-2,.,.,CASSLVALDRNTEAFF,TGTGCCAGCAGCTTAGTCGCCCTCGACAGGAACACTGAAGCTTTCTTT
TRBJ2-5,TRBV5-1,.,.,CASSLVTQETQYF,TGCGCCAGCTCCCTAGTCACCCAAGAGACCCAGTACTTC
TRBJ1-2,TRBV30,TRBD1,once,CAWTRGIGGYTF,TGTGCCTGGACCAGGGGGATAGGAGGCTACACCTTC
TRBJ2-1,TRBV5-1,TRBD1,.,CASSAGTGGVSYNEQFF,TGCGCCAGCAGCGCGGGGACAGGGGGTGTCTCCTACAATGAGCAGTTCTTC
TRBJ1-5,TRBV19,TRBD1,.,CASSIEDREWHQHF,TGTGCCAGTAGTATAGAGGACAGGGAGTGGCACCAGCATTTT
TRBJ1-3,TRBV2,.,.,CASSVGGSGNTIYF,TGTGCCAGCAGTGTCGGCGGTTCTGGAAACACCATATATTTT
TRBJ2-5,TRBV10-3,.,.,CATRLSETQYF,TGTGCCACCCGACTCTCAGAGACCCAGTACTTC
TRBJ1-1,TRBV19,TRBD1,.,CASRNTGTGNTEAFF,TGTGCCAGTAGGAATACCGGGACAGGGAACACTGAAGCTTTCTTT
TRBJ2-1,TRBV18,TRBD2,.,CASSSLAGGSYNEQFF,TGTGCCAGCTCATCACTAGCGGGAGGCTCCTACAATGAGCAGTTCTTC
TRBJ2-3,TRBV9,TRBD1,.,CASSVGVQGRISTDTQYF,TGTGCCAGCAGCGTTGGGGTACAGGGGCGCATTAGCACAGATACGCAGTATTTT
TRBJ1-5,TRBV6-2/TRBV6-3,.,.,CASSNLDSTYSNQPQHF,TGTGCCAGCAGTAACCTGGACAGCACATATAGCAATCAGCCCCAGCATTTT
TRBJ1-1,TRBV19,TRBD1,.,CASNIQGAYTEAFF,TGTGCCAGTAACATTCAGGGGGCGTACACTGAAGCTTTCTTT
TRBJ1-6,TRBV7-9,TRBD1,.,CASSFGQVNSPLHF,TGTGCCAGCAGCTTTGGACAGGTTAATTCACCCCTCCACTTT
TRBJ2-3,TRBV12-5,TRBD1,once,CASGLQGARTDTQYF,TGTGCTAGTGGTTTGCAGGGGGCTCGGACAGATACGCAGTATTTT
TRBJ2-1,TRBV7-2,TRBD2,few,CASSPPSLRGGNEQFF,TGTGCCAGCAGCCCGCCGTCGCTGCGGGGGGGCAATGAGCAGTTCTTC
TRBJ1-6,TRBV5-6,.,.,CASSPGSPYNSPLHF,TGTGCCAGCAGCCCAGGGTCTCCATATAATTCACCCCTCCACTTT
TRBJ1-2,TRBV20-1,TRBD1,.,CSASDDRGRRYGYTF,TGCAGTGCTAGTGATGACAGGGGGCGCCGGTATGGCTACACCTTC
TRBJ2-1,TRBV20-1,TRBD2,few,CSASWLAGGESSYNEQFF,TGCAGTGCTAGTTGGCTAGCGGGGGGGGAGAGCTCCTACAATGAGCAGTTCTTC
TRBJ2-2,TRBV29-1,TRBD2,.,CSVLGAGGSSTGELFF,TGCAGCGTTCTCGGAGCGGGGGGGTCGAGCACCGGGGAGCTGTTTTTT
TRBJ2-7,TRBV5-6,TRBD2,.,CASKMTGLAIYEQYF,TGTGCCAGCAAAATGACCGGACTAGCGATCTACGAGCAGTACTTC
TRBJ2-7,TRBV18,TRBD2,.,CASSSGVAGGSYEQYF,TGTGCCAGCTCATCAGGGGTAGCGGGAGGGTCCTACGAGCAGTACTTC
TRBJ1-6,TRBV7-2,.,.,CASSLVPGLAINSPLHF,TGTGCCAGCAGCTTAGTCCCCGGACTGGCTATTAATTCACCCCTCCACTTT
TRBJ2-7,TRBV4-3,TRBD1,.,CASSQAPGQSYEQYF,TGCGCCAGCAGCCAAGCCCCGGGACAGAGCTACGAGCAGTACTTC
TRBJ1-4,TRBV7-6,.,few,CASSLKARSNEKLFF,TGTGCCAGCAGCTTAAAAGCCAGGTCTAATGAAAAACTGTTTTTT
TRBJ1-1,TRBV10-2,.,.,CASGDLNTEAFF,TGCGCCAGCGGAGACCTGAACACTGAAGCTTTCTTT
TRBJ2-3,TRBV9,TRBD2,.,CASSPGGGGRTDTQYF,TGTGCCAGCAGCCCGGGGGGTGGCGGACGCACAGATACGCAGTATTTT
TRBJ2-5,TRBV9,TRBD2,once,CASSAGLAGAETQYF,TGTGCCAGCAGCGCGGGACTAGCGGGAGCAGAGACCCAGTACTTC
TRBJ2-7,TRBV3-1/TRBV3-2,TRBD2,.,CASSQAAGGTYEQYF,TGTGCCAGCAGCCAAGCCGCGGGGGGGACCTACGAGCAGTACTTC
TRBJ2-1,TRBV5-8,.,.,CASSMQGISSYNEQFF,TGTGCCAGCAGCATGCAGGGGATCTCCTCCTACAATGAGCAGTTCTTC
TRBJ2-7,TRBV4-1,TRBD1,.,CASSQVDGQEFYEQYF,TGCGCCAGCAGCCAAGTAGACGGACAGGAGTTCTACGAGCAGTACTTC
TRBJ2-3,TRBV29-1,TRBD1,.,CSGRQGTDTQYF,TGCAGCGGACGACAGGGGACAGATACGCAGTATTTT
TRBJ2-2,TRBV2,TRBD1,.,CADRGDTGELFF,TGTGCCGACAGGGGTGACACCGGGGAGCTGTTTTTT
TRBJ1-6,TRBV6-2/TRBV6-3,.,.,CASSYVPNSPLHF,TGTGCCAGCAGTTACGTTCCGAATTCACCCCTCCACTTT
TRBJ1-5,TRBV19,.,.,CASSIADNQPQHF,TGTGCCAGTAGTATAGCAGATAATCAGCCCCAGCATTTT
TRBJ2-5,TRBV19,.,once,CASQDRYQETQYF,TGTGCCAGCCAAGACAGGTACCAAGAGACCCAGTACTTC
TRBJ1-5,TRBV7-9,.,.,CASSLRPRRRINQPQHF,TGTGCCAGCAGCTTGAGGCCTAGGCGGAGAATCAATCAGCCCCAGCATTTT
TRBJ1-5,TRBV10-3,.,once,CAIARQAGQPQHF,TGTGCCATCGCACGACAGGCCGGTCAGCCCCAGCATTTT
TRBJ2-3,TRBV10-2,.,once,CASSPSADKTDTQYF,TGCGCCAGCAGCCCCTCAGCGGATAAAACAGATACGCAGTATTTT
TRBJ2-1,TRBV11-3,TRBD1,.,CASSLKQGAGYNEQFF,TGTGCCAGCAGCTTAAAACAGGGGGCCGGGTACAATGAGCAGTTCTTC
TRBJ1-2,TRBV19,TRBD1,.,CASSNPGQAHYGYTF,TGTGCCAGTAGTAACCCGGGACAGGCGCACTATGGCTACACCTTC
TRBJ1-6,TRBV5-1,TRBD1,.,CASSGTENSPLHF,TGCGCCAGCAGCGGGACAGAGAATTCACCCCTCCACTTT
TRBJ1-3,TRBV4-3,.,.,CASSQDPRAGNTIYF,TGCGCCAGCAGCCAAGACCCCAGGGCTGGAAACACCATATATTTT
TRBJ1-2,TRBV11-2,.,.,CASSSLGGATNYGYTF,TGTGCCAGCAGCTCGCTGGGGGGGGCCACTAACTATGGCTACACCTTC
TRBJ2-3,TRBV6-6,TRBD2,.,CASSYWTSGSTDTQYF,TGTGCCAGCAGTTACTGGACTAGCGGTAGCACAGATACGCAGTATTTT